Listed here are 18 T cell receptor beta chains from one sample, sequenced in a study of cytomegalovirus exposure and HLA in healthy donors. Primers: 60 Vbeta forward and 13 Jbeta reverse. The method was immunoSEQ multiplex PCR; TCRdb's version includes in-frame clones alone and lacks a portion of them. The sample includes approximately 130,000 clones, roughly 79% of them seen just once. Input material: PBMCs. The receptor set was obtained from a woman in her forties in good health and CMV-seronegative.

The rearrangement uses TRBV19 and TRBJ1-3, with D uncertain. The CDR3 length is 13 residues. The V and J ends lost 2 bases and 1 base respectively, with 3 bases between them. CDR1 LNHDA and CDR2 SQIVND come from the germline V gene (reference sequence). Written as DNA, the CDR3 is TGTGCCAGTAGTATATCATCTGGAAACACCATATATTTT. This codes for CASSISSGNTIYF.

This clone appeared a few times. Other DNA sequences in the sample encode the same CDR3. The chain recombines TRBV6-5 with TRBJ1-2; TRBD1 agrees at 11 bases. Trimming cost V 6 bases and J 5 bases; bases outside gene matches: 8. CDR1 and CDR2 (germline): MNHEY, SVGAGI. This CDR3 region has 15 residues. The CDR3 sequence: CASSLGTGGGYGYTF. The CDR3 nucleotides read TGTGCCAGCAGCCTTGGGACAGGGGGAGGGTATGGCTACACCTTC.

There are a few counts of this clone. J is TRBJ1-1 and V is TRBV5-1; the match to TRBD1 covers 8 bases. The CDR3 covers 16 residues. From germline, CDR1 is SGHRS and CDR2 YFSETQ. Trimming took 4 bases from V and 2 from J; bases not matched to a gene: 10. This CDR3 reads CASSVEPGQANTEAFF. CDR3 DNA sequence: TGCGCCAGCAGCGTGGAACCGGGACAGGCCAACACTGAAGCTTTCTTT.

The chain joins TRBV5-1 to TRBJ2-1; 9 bases are a match to TRBD2. V was clipped by 0 bases and J by 9 bases; unmatched bases: 13. CDR1 is SGHRS, CDR2 YFSETQ, per germline. This CDR3 region has 17 residues. The CDR3 DNA reads TGCGCCAGCAGCTTGGAGGCTGCGGGAGGGCCCCATACTGAGCAGTTCTTC. This gives the protein CASSLEAAGGPHTEQFF.

This chain links TRBV5-1 with TRBJ2-1; 8 bases are a match to TRBD2. V lost 6 bases to trimming and J lost 5 bases; unmatched junction nucleotides: 13. Germline V CDR1 and CDR2: SGHRS, YFSETQ. The CDR3 is made up of 16 amino acids. DNA of the CDR3: TGCGCCAGCACCCCCTTTTGGAGCGGGGGAAACAATGAGCAGTTCTTC. This translates into CASTPFWSGGNNEQFF.

This sequence joins TRBV7-2 and TRBJ2-1; the D gene is possibly TRBD1 (6 bases). The germline V gene encodes CDR1 SGHTA and CDR2 FQGNSA. The CDR3 has 14 amino acids. The V end was cut by 7 bases, the J end by 1 base, with 11 bases between. This CDR3 reads CASIWDNSYNEQFF. The CDR3 nucleotides are TGTGCCAGCATATGGGACAATTCCTACAATGAGCAGTTCTTC.

The chain combines TRBV7-2 with TRBJ1-6; no reliable D call. CDR1 SGHTA and CDR2 FQGNSA come from the germline V gene. CDR3 length: 13 amino acids. The V and J ends lost 3 bases and 7 bases respectively, with 7 bases between them. This chain's CDR3 is CASSLTWNSPLHF. The CDR3 bases are TGTGCCAGCAGCTTGACTTGGAATTCACCCCTCCACTTT.

The V and J genes are TRBV7-6 and TRBJ1-2; TRBD1 might be the D (6 bases). CDR1 and CDR2 (germline): SGHVS, FNYEAQ. Trimming took 1 base from V and 0 from J, leaving 15 bases between them. The CDR3 is made up of 17 amino acids. The CDR3 region has the DNA TGTGCCAGCAGCTTAGGCCTACAGGGTGCGACTAACTATGGCTACACCTTC. Translation: CASSLGLQGATNYGYTF.

The chain couples TRBV5-1 to TRBJ2-3; D unresolved. V shed 5 bases and J shed 6 bases, with 10 bases lying between them. Germline CDR1 SGHRS, CDR2 YFSETQ. The CDR3 is 12 amino acids. The CDR3 bases are TGCGCCAGCAGACAGAACTTTGATACGCAGTATTTT. Protein product: CASRQNFDTQYF. Drawing the rest from reference TRBV5-1 and TRBJ2-3, the complete variable domain is KAGVTQTPRYLIKTRGQQVTLSCSPISGHRSVSWYQQTPGQGLQFLFEYFSETQRNKGNFPGRFSGRQFSNSRSEMNVSTLELGDSALYLCASRQNFDTQYFGPGTRLTVL.

This clone showed up just once. The V gene is TRBV5-1, the J gene TRBJ2-5; 7 bases are shared with TRBD2. This CDR3 has 14 amino acids. The V gene end was trimmed by 4 bases and the J gene end by 0 bases; junction bases not matched to a gene: 3. Germline CDR1 reads SGHRS; CDR2 reads YFSETQ. The CDR3 DNA sequence: TGCGCCAGCAGCGGCCTAGCGGACCAAGAGACCCAGTACTTC. Its translation: CASSGLADQETQYF.

V and J are TRBV6-5 and TRBJ2-5; 11 nucleotides align to TRBD1. The J call may be faulty, since TRBJ2-7 better matches the DNA end. Germline V CDR1 and CDR2: MNHEY, SVGAGI. The CDR3 extends over 15 amino acids. The DNA for the CDR3 is TGTGCCAGCACGAAGCCCGGGACAGGGGGGTACGAGCAGTACTTC. Amino acid sequence: CASTKPGTGGYEQYF.

J is TRBJ2-7 and V is TRBV27, with 7 positions matching TRBD1. The CDR3 contains 13 residues. V was clipped by 8 bases and J by 6 bases; unmatched bases: 10. Germline CDR1 is MNHEY and CDR2 is SMNVEV (reference sequence). For the CDR3, the DNA is TGTGCCAGCGGCATAAACGACAGGGCCGAGCAGTACTTC. Translated, it gives CASGINDRAEQYF.

V gene TRBV2 combines with J gene TRBJ2-1, with 11 bases lining up with TRBD2. The length of the CDR3 is 14 residues. V gave up 8 bases and J gave up 8 bases; unmatched junction bases: 8. Germline V gives CDR1 SNHLY, CDR2 FYNNEI. CDR3 nucleotide sequence: TGTGCCAGCCTCACTAGCGGGAGTAGTGATGAGCAGTTCTTC. It yields the protein CASLTSGSSDEQFF.

J is TRBJ1-2 and V is TRBV30; TRBD1 is a possible D gene (5 bases). The CDR3 covers 13 residues. Trimming removed 0 bases from V and 6 bases from J, with 11 bases in between. Germline V gives CDR1 GTSNPN, CDR2 SVGIG (reference sequence). DNA of the CDR3: TGTGCCTGGAGTGTAAGGGGAAAGAATGGCTACACCTTC. Amino acids: CAWSVRGKNGYTF. The variable domain in full, with the rest retrieved from reference TRBV30 and TRBJ1-2, is SQTIHQWPATLVQPVGSPLSLECTVEGTSNPNLYWYRQAAGRGLQLLFYSVGIGQISSEVPQNLSASRPQDRQFILSSKKLLLSDSGFYLCAWSVRGKNGYTFGSGTRLTVV.

This chain joins TRBV6-5 and TRBJ2-1; tentative D call: TRBD1 (6 bases). With 1 base removed from V and 0 bases from J, the gap between germline ends came to 10 bases. CDR3 length: 16 amino acids. Germline assignment: CDR1 MNHEY and CDR2 SVGAGI. For the CDR3, the DNA is TGTGCCAGCAGTTACTTGTCCAGGGGCTCCTACAATGAGCAGTTCTTC. It encodes CASSYLSRGSYNEQFF.

This rearrangement joins TRBV5-5 to TRBJ1-5; weak D call: TRBD1 (5 bases). Germline-derived CDR1 and CDR2 are SGHKS and YYEKEE (reference sequence). V lost 1 base to trimming and J lost 0 bases, with 14 bases between them. This CDR3 spans 17 amino acids. The CDR3 region is CASSLMVGGSSNQPQHF. The DNA of the CDR3 is TGTGCCAGCAGCTTGATGGTCGGGGGGTCTAGCAATCAGCCCCAGCATTTT.

This clone showed up just once. The chain links TRBV7-9 to TRBJ2-5; 13 bases fit TRBD2. The V and J ends lost 5 bases and 5 bases, in that order; junction bases with no gene match: 5. CDR1 SEHNR and CDR2 FQNEAQ come from the germline V gene (reference sequence). The CDR3 sequence is 15 residues long. The CDR3 is CASSPTSGGLETQYF. In nucleotides, the CDR3 is TGTGCCAGCAGCCCGACTAGCGGGGGGCTCGAGACCCAGTACTTC. The full variable domain, with the rest looked up from reference TRBV7-9 and TRBJ2-5, is DTGVSQNPRHKITKRGQNVTFRCDPISEHNRLYWYRQTLGQGPEFLTYFQNEAQLEKSRLLSDRFSAERPKGSFSTLEIQRTEQGDSAMYLCASSPTSGGLETQYFGPGTRLLVL.

The rearrangement joins TRBV11-2 to TRBJ1-3, with no clear D. Germline CDR1 is SGHAT and CDR2 is FQNNGV. The CDR3 sequence is 13 residues long. V was cut by 1 base and J by 9 bases, with 10 bases left in between. As DNA, the CDR3 is TGTGCCAGCAGCTTAGTGGCTTCTGCCACCATATATTTT. Protein: CASSLVASATIYF.